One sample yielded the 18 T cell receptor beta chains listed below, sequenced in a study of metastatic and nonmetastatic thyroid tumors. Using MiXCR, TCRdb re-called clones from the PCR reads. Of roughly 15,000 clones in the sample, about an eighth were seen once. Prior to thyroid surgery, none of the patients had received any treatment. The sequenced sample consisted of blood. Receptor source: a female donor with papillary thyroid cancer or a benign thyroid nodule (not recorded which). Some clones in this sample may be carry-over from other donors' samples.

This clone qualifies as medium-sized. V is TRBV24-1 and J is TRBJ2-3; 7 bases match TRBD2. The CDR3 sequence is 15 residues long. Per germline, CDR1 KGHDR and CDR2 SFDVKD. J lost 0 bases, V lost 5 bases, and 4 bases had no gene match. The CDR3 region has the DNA TGTGCCACCAGTGGTACAGCGGGAAGCACAGATACGCAGTATTTT. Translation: CATSGTAGSTDTQYF.

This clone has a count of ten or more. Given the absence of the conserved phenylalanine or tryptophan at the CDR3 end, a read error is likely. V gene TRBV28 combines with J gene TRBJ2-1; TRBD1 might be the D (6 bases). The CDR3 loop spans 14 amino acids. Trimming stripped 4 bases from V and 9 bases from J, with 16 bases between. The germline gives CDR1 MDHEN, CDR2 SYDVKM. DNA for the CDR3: TGTGCCAGCAGTTCGCCTAGGGGGATGGTTGAGCAGTTCCTC. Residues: CASSSPRGMVEQFL.

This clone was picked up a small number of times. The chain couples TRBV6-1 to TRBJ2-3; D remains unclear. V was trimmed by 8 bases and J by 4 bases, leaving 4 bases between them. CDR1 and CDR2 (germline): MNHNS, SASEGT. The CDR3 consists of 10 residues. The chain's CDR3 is CASGADTQYF. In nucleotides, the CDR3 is TGTGCCAGCGGGGCAGATACGCAGTATTTT.

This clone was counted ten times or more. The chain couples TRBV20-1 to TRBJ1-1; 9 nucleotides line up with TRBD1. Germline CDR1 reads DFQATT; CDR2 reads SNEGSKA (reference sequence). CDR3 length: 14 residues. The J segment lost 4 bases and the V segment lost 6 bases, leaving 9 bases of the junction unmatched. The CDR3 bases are TGCAGTGCCAAAACAGGGGGCGTAGGCACTGAAGCTTTCTTT. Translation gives CSAKTGGVGTEAFF.

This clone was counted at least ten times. This chain's CDR3 is CASSLRSTGGIYEQYF. The DNA for the CDR3 is TGCGCCAGCAGCTTGCGTTCTACAGGGGGAATCTACGAGCAGTACTTC. The chain combines TRBV5-1 with TRBJ2-7; 8 bases agree with TRBD1. Germline V gene lookup returns CDR1 SGHRS and CDR2 YFSETQ. The CDR3 totals 16 residues. With V trimmed by 1 base and J by 3 bases, 9 bases remained unmatched.

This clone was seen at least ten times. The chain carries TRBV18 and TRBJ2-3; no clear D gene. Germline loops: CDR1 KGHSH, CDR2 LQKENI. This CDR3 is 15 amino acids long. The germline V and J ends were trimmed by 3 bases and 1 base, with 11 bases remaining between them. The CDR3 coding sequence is TGTGCCAGCTCACCTGCGAACGCCCGCACAGATACGCAGTATTTT. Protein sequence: CASSPANARTDTQYF. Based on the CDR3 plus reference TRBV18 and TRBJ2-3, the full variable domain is NAGVMQNPRHLVRRRGQEARLRCSPMKGHSHVYWYRQLPEEGLKFMVYLQKENIIDESGMPKERFSAEFPKEGPSILRIQQVVRGDSAAYFCASSPANARTDTQYFGPGTRLTVL.

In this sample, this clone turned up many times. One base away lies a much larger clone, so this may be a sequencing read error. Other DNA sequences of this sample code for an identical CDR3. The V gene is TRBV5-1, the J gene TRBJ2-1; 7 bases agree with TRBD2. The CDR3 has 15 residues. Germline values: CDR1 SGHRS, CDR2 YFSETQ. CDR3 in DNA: TGCGCCAGCACCTCGACCGTCGGGGCGGGAGAGGAGCAGTCCTTC. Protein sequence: CASTSTVGAGEEQSF.

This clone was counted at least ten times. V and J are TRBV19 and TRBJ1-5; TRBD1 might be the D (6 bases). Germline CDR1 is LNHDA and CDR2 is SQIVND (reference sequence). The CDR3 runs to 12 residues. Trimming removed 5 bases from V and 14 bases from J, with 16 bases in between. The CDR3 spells CASSPGTFLKHF. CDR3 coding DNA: TGTGCCAGTAGTCCCGGGACATTTCTTAAGCATTTT.

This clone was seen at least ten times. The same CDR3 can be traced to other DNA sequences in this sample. CDR3 loop: CASSRETGTVYEQYF. The CDR3 DNA follows: TGTGCCAGCAGCCGAGAGACAGGGACAGTCTACGAGCAGTACTTC. This chain links TRBV11-2 with TRBJ2-7; 7 bases map to TRBD1. Germline V CDR1 and CDR2: SGHAT, FQNNGV. V lost 5 bases to trimming and J lost 3 bases; unmatched junction nucleotides: 10. CDR3 length equals 15 residues. Looking up the rest from reference TRBV11-2 and TRBJ2-7 gives the full variable domain: EAGVAQSPRYKIIEKRQSVAFWCNPISGHATLYWYQQILGQGPKLLIQFQNNGVVDDSQLPKDRFSAERLKGVDSTLKIQPAKLEDSAVYLCASSRETGTVYEQYFGPGTRLTVT.

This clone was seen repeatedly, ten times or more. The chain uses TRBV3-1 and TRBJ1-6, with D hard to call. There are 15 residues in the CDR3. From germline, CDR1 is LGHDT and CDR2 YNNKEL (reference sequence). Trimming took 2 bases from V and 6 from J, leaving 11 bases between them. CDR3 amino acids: CASSQKGGRNSPLHF. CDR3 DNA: TGTGCCAGCAGCCAAAAGGGAGGGCGTAATTCACCCCTCCACTTT.

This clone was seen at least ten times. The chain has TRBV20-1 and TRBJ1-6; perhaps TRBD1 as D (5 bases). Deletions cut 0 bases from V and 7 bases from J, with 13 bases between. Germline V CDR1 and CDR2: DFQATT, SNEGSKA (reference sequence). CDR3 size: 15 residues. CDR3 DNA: TGCAGTGCTAGAGATCACCAGGGCGGGAATTCACCCCTCCACTTT. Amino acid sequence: CSARDHQGGNSPLHF.

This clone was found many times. CDR3 residues: CASSLQTTDPQPQHF. CDR3 in DNA: TGTGCCAGCAGTCTACAAACGACAGACCCTCAGCCCCAGCATTTT. V usage is TRBV12-3 or TRBV12-4 and J usage is TRBJ1-5, with D possibly matching TRBD1 (5 bases). Trimming left V 5 bases short and J 6 bases short, with 17 bases between. The CDR3 spans 15 residues.

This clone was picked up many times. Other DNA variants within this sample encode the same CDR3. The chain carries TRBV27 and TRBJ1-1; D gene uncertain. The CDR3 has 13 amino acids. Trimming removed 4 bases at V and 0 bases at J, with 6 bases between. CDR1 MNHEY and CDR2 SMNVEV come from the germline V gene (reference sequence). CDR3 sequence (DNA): TGTGCCAGCAGTTCTGTAATGAACACTGAAGCTTTCTTT. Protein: CASSSVMNTEAFF.

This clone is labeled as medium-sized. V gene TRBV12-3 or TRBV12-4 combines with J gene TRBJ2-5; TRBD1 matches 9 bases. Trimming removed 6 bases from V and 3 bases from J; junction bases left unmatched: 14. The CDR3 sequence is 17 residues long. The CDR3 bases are TGTGCCAGCAGCTCCCCGGGACAGGGCCGGAGGAAAGAGACCCAGTACTTC. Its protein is CASSSPGQGRRKETQYF.

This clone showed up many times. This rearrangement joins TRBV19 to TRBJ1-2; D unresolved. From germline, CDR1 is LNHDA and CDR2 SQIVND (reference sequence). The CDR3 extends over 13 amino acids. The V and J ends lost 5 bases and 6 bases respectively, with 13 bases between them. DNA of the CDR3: TGTGCCAGTAGTTCCAGGCGATTTGATGGCTACACCTTC. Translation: CASSSRRFDGYTF.

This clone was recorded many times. The CDR3 spells CASSYVTRDPTDTQYF. The CDR3 DNA is TGCGCCAGCAGCTATGTCACGAGGGACCCCACAGATACGCAGTATTTT. This rearrangement joins TRBV5-1 to TRBJ2-3; possibly TRBD1 or TRBD2 for D (5 bases each). Germline V gene data show CDR1 as SGHRS and CDR2 as YFSETQ. The CDR3 contains 16 residues. V lost 3 bases to trimming and J lost 2 bases, with 16 bases between them.

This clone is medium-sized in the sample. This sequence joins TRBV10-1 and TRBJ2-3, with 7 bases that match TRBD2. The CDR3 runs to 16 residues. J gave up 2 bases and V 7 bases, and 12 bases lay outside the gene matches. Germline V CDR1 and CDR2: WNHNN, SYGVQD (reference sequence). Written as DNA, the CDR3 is TGCGCCAGCAAAGCTTTAACTAGCGAGATCACAGATACGCAGTATTTT. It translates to CASKALTSEITDTQYF.

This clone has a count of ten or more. The CDR3 protein is CASSQVKNTEAFF. CDR3 DNA: TGTGCCAGCAGCCAAGTTAAGAACACTGAAGCTTTCTTT. This rearrangement joins TRBV3-1 to TRBJ1-1; no definite D call. The CDR3 extends over 13 amino acids. V was pared by 1 base and J by 1 base, with 4 bases between. Germline V lookup: CDR1 LGHDT, CDR2 YNNKEL (reference sequence).